Listed here are 20 T cell receptor beta chains from one sample, sequenced in a study of blood T cell repertoires in COVID-19. Produced via immunoSEQ multiplex PCR; TCRdb's table is partial and in-frame only. The sample includes some 300,000 clones, about 86% seen only once; the top ten take under 15%. The material sequenced was peripheral blood. Source of these receptors: a woman between 70 and 85 years old with COVID-19, enrolled during active disease.

The genes are TRBV18 and TRBJ2-1; perhaps TRBD2 as D (6 bases). CDR3 length: 13 residues. Per the germline V gene, CDR1 is KGHSH and CDR2 is LQKENI. V lost 4 bases to trimming and J lost 5 bases, with 9 bases between them. The CDR3 region is CASSQGTHNEQFF. The CDR3 region has the DNA TGTGCCAGCTCACAAGGGACTCACAATGAGCAGTTCTTC.

This clone was seen a few times. Other DNA variants within this sample encode the same CDR3. This chain links TRBV6-6 with TRBJ1-1; unclear D gene. Trimming took 2 bases from V and 0 from J, leaving 7 bases between them. Germline V gene sequence: CDR1 MNHNY, CDR2 SVGAGI (reference sequence). This CDR3 is 14 amino acids long. The CDR3 DNA reads TGTGCCAGCAGTTACGGGCTCATGAACACTGAAGCTTTCTTT. Protein sequence: CASSYGLMNTEAFF.

The chain uses TRBV9 and TRBJ2-7, with D unclear. Germline lookup yields CDR1 SGDLS and CDR2 YYNGEE. Trimming cost V 0 bases and J 3 bases, with 7 bases left between them. The CDR3 totals 13 residues. The CDR3 sequence is CASSVAPHYEQYF. DNA of the CDR3: TGTGCCAGCAGCGTAGCCCCCCACTACGAGCAGTACTTC.

The chain links TRBV5-1 to TRBJ1-2; no clear D. V lost 4 bases to trimming and J lost 0 bases, with 7 bases between them. From germline, CDR1 is SGHRS and CDR2 YFSETQ. This CDR3 comprises 13 residues. The CDR3 nucleotides read TGCGCCAGCAGCCGGGTAGCTAACTATGGCTACACCTTC. As protein: CASSRVANYGYTF.

CDR3 sequence (DNA): TGCGCCAGCATCCGACAGGGGGGAATCCAAGAGACCCAGTACTTC. This codes for CASIRQGGIQETQYF. This chain uses TRBV5-1 with TRBJ2-5; TRBD1 agrees at 9 bases. Germline assignment: CDR1 SGHRS and CDR2 YFSETQ. V lost 6 bases, J lost 1 base, and 7 bases stayed unmatched. There are 15 residues in the CDR3.

V and J are TRBV11-2 and TRBJ2-6; 8 nucleotides align to TRBD2. After removal of 10 bases from V and 2 bases from J, the junction contained 10 bases not matched to a gene. The CDR3 consists of 16 residues. Germline CDR1 is SGHAT and CDR2 is FQNNGV. CDR3 DNA sequence: TGTGCCACCTCCGGGAGGGAGGACACTGGGGCCAACGTCCTGACTTTC. It encodes CATSGREDTGANVLTF.

The rearrangement links TRBV5-1 to TRBJ1-5; TRBD1 agrees at 7 bases. J was trimmed by 4 bases and V by 1 base; bases with no gene match: 5. Germline V gene data show CDR1 as SGHRS and CDR2 as YFSETQ. The CDR3 covers 15 residues. The CDR3 DNA is TGCGCCAGCAGCTTGACAGGGGCGACTAATCAGCCCCAGCATTTT. The encoded protein is CASSLTGATNQPQHF.

V usage is TRBV3-1 (or the pseudogene TRBV3-2) and J usage is TRBJ1-6; unclear D gene. Germline lookup yields CDR1 LGHDT and CDR2 YNNKEL (reference sequence). Trimming stripped 3 bases from V and 6 bases from J, with 3 bases between. The length of the CDR3 is 12 residues. The DNA for the CDR3 is TGTGCCAGCAGCCACCGTAATTCACCCCTCCACTTT. Its translation is CASSHRNSPLHF.

This sequence joins TRBV28 and TRBJ1-5, with 10 bases lining up with TRBD1. CDR1 is MDHEN, CDR2 SYDVKM, per germline. V was clipped by 5 bases and J by 6 bases; unmatched bases: 7. The CDR3 totals 15 residues. This CDR3 is CASSTPGTGVQPQHF. In DNA, the CDR3 is TGTGCCAGCAGTACTCCCGGGACAGGGGTTCAGCCCCAGCATTTT.

CDR3 residues: CASSVPRGSVWVSEKLFF. The CDR3 DNA sequence: TGTGCCAGCAGCGTGCCTCGGGGGTCCGTATGGGTTAGTGAAAAACTGTTTTTT. The rearrangement joins TRBV9 to TRBJ1-4; tentatively, D is TRBD1 (5 bases). This CDR3 is built from 18 residues. V lost 2 bases to trimming and J lost 7 bases, with 24 bases between them. Germline values: CDR1 SGDLS, CDR2 YYNGEE.

The rearrangement joins TRBV5-1 to TRBJ2-3; no clear D. Germline CDR1 reads SGHRS; CDR2 reads YFSETQ. Trimming shortened V by 2 bases and J by 6 bases, and 4 bases separated the two germline ends. This CDR3 is built from 11 residues. DNA of the CDR3: TGCGCCAGCAGCTTCCAGGATACGCAGTATTTT. Residues: CASSFQDTQYF.

The chain couples TRBV27 to TRBJ1-1, with 7 bases that match TRBD1. J gave up 4 bases and V 5 bases, and 10 bases lay outside the gene matches. The CDR3 totals 15 residues. Germline lookup yields CDR1 MNHEY and CDR2 SMNVEV (reference sequence). CDR3 sequence reads: CASSPRQGGGTEAFF. CDR3 coding DNA: TGTGCCAGCAGTCCCCGACAGGGTGGAGGCACTGAAGCTTTCTTT.

This clone was recorded a few times. This sequence joins TRBV5-5 and TRBJ2-7; D might be TRBD2 (6 bases). The germline CDR1 and CDR2 sequences are SGHKS and YYEKEE (reference sequence). CDR3 size: 16 residues. V lost 4 bases and J 2 bases, leaving 19 bases between the germline ends. This CDR3 is CASSPNPGTGAYEQYF. The CDR3 DNA sequence: TGTGCCAGCAGCCCAAACCCCGGGACTGGGGCCTACGAGCAGTACTTC.

This clone was recorded only once. The gene calls are TRBV7-2 and TRBJ2-3, with 9 bases that match TRBD2. The V gene's germline CDR1 is SGHTA and CDR2 FQGNSA. The ends lost 5 bases at V and 3 bases at J; junction bases unmatched: 6. CDR3 length: 15 amino acids. CDR3 coding DNA: TGTGCCAGCAGCCGCGGGGGGGCCGAGACAGATACGCAGTATTTT. Amino acid sequence: CASSRGGAETDTQYF.

This chain connects TRBV6-1 to TRBJ2-7, with 10 bases that match TRBD1. Germline V CDR1 and CDR2: MNHNS, SASEGT. The ends lost 3 bases at V and 2 bases at J; junction bases unmatched: 4. The CDR3 totals 15 residues. CDR3 loop: CASSDWGQGTYEQYF. The CDR3 nucleotides read TGTGCCAGCAGTGATTGGGGACAGGGGACCTACGAGCAGTACTTC.

As for this clone: The sample carries other DNA sequences with the same CDR3. The chain combines TRBV5-6 with TRBJ1-2; TRBD1 matches at 10 bases. Germline CDR1 and CDR2: SGHDT and YYEEEE. The trim removed 0 bases at V and 4 bases at J, leaving 0 bases unmatched. The CDR3 has 14 amino acids. In DNA form, the CDR3 reads TGTGCCAGCAGCTTGGGACAGGGGGCCTATGGCTACACCTTC. It encodes CASSLGQGAYGYTF.

This clone was seen more than once but under ten times. V usage is TRBV18 and J usage is TRBJ2-7; TRBD1 agrees at 9 bases. The germline V gene encodes CDR1 KGHSH and CDR2 LQKENI. The CDR3 runs 15 residues. V was clipped by 2 bases and J by 2 bases; unmatched bases: 4. As DNA, the CDR3 is TGTGCCAGCTCACCAAGGACAGGGGAAACCTACGAGCAGTACTTC. Its protein product is CASSPRTGETYEQYF.

This clone was counted only a few times. This chain uses TRBV5-1 with TRBJ1-6; D perhaps matches TRBD1 (5 bases). The CDR3 spans 15 residues. The germline CDR1 and CDR2 sequences are SGHRS and YFSETQ. Trimming took off 4 bases at V and 9 bases at J, with 17 bases between the two ends. This chain's CDR3 is CASSPGWQGGSPLHF. For the CDR3, the DNA is TGCGCCAGCAGCCCCGGGTGGCAGGGTGGTTCACCCCTCCACTTT.

This clone was observed a single time. V gene TRBV30 combines with J gene TRBJ2-2, with D perhaps TRBD2 (5 bases). The length of the CDR3 is 12 residues. Germline lookup yields CDR1 GTSNPN and CDR2 SVGIG (reference sequence). The ends were cut back, 5 bases at V and 7 bases at J, with 11 bases in the middle. The CDR3 loop is CAWYAEVGELFF. The CDR3 nucleotides are TGTGCCTGGTATGCGGAGGTCGGGGAGCTGTTTTTT.

In DNA form, the CDR3 reads TGCGCCAGCAGCGTCCGGACAGGGTTAAATGAGCAGTTCTTC. Translating gives CASSVRTGLNEQFF. V gene TRBV4-1 combines with J gene TRBJ2-1; TRBD1 agrees at 8 bases. V gave up 5 bases and J gave up 7 bases; unmatched junction bases: 7. CDR3 size: 14 residues. Germline assignment: CDR1 MGHRA and CDR2 YSYEKL.